These 16 T cell receptor beta chains share one sample of origin, sequenced in a study of T-cell reconstitution after alpha-beta-depleted transplantation in children (TCRdb year 2016). Library generation was performed with PCR. Sequencing took place on an Illumina HiSeq 2500. Molecular barcoding was employed in the preparation of TCR libraries, with unique molecular identifiers being used to normalize TCRbeta repertoire quantification. The raw public reads went through TCRdb reprocessing: fastp at Q25, MiXCR clone calling, in-frame beta chains kept. For every CDR3 protein sequence, its rows merge into one entry that carries the most common genes and DNA. Across this sample there are about 870,000 distinct CDR3 sequences, with roughly 15% seen only once. The top ten clones comprise about 5% of the sample. This specimen's treatment or condition label, interpreted: allogeneic hematopoietic cell transplantation with graft depleted of TCRalphabeta T cells and CD19 B cells.

The sequences come from PBMCs, mostly from graft donor cells, collected 360 days after TCRalphabeta/CD19-depleted stem cell transplant. The receptor set was obtained from a male patient between 5 and 17 years old who had a stem cell transplant for acute lymphoblastic leukemia, so the T cells may come from the graft donor.

The chain joins TRBV5-4 to TRBJ2-1, with D perhaps TRBD1 or TRBD2 (6 bases each). From germline, CDR1 is SGHNT and CDR2 YYREEE (reference sequence). This CDR3 contains 18 residues. Trimming stripped 7 bases from V and 4 bases from J, with 27 bases between. CDR3 sequence: CASSGAAARLPYYNEQFF. The CDR3 region has the DNA TGTGCCAGCTCGGGGGCGGCCGCGAGACTTCCCTATTACAATGAGCAGTTCTTC.

This chain connects TRBV20-1 to TRBJ1-1; weak D call: TRBD1 (5 bases). With 6 bases removed from V and 3 bases from J, the gap between germline ends came to 17 bases. In germline, CDR1 is DFQATT, CDR2 SNEGSKA (reference sequence). There are 14 residues in the CDR3. In DNA, the CDR3 is TGCAGTGCGGATCAGGGAAATCGCTACACTGAAGCTTTCTTT. Its translation is CSADQGNRYTEAFF.

Only a few counts were recorded for this clonotype. The chain combines TRBV29-1 with TRBJ2-2; D call uncertain. This CDR3 contains 12 residues. V shed 4 bases and J shed 4 bases, with 7 bases lying between them. The germline CDR1 and CDR2 sequences are SQVTM and ANQGSEA. CDR3 sequence (DNA): TGCAGCGTTGTTGTGGGCACCGGGGAGCTGTTTTTT. Its translation is CSVVVGTGELFF.

This clonotype was seen a handful of times. The J gene is TRBJ2-1, the V gene TRBV5-1, with D unclear. In germline, CDR1 is SGHRS, CDR2 YFSETQ. The CDR3 runs 13 residues. V was pared by 3 bases and J by 12 bases, with 16 bases between. The CDR3 loop is CASSYKPALWQFF. The CDR3 region has the DNA TGCGCCAGCAGCTATAAACCGGCCCTCTGGCAGTTCTTC.

This clonotype was seen ten or more times. The chain uses TRBV29-1 and TRBJ1-2; D is unresolved. The V end lost 4 bases, the J end lost 0 bases, and 6 bases lay between the germline ends. This CDR3 is built from 12 residues. The V gene's germline CDR1 is SQVTM and CDR2 ANQGSEA. The DNA for the CDR3 is TGCAGCGTTGTGACAACTAACTATGGCTACACCTTC. Its protein product is CSVVTTNYGYTF. The whole variable domain, remainder taken from reference TRBV29-1 and TRBJ1-2, is SAVISQKPSRDICQRGTSLTIQCQVDSQVTMMFWYRQQPGQSLTLIATANQGSEATYESGFVIDKFPISRPNLTFSTLTVSNMSPEDSSIYLCSVVTTNYGYTFGSGTRLTVV.

The genes are TRBV12-3 or TRBV12-4 and TRBJ2-2, with D hard to call. This CDR3 has 13 residues. V gave up 6 bases and J gave up 7 bases, with 12 bases separating them. The CDR3 sequence: CASSPAWLGELFF. The CDR3 coding sequence is TGTGCCAGCAGCCCGGCGTGGCTCGGGGAGCTGTTTTTT.

This chain joins TRBV7-3 and TRBJ1-1; D perhaps matches TRBD1 (6 bases). The germline CDR1 and CDR2 sequences are SGHTA and FQGTGA. V was trimmed by 5 bases and J by 2 bases, leaving 12 bases between them. The CDR3 consists of 14 residues. DNA for the CDR3: TGTGCCAGCAGCGCGGACAGCTTTAACACTGAAGCTTTCTTT. Translated, it gives CASSADSFNTEAFF.

The chain employs TRBV6-1 and TRBJ2-7; D perhaps matches TRBD2 (6 bases). V lost 5 bases to trimming and J lost 0 bases, with 14 bases between them. Germline V gives CDR1 MNHNS, CDR2 SASEGT. The CDR3 consists of 15 residues. CDR3: CASSLASVISYEQYF. CDR3 sequence (DNA): TGTGCCAGCAGTCTAGCTAGCGTGATCTCCTACGAGCAGTACTTC.

V usage is TRBV6-5 and J usage is TRBJ2-7; tentatively, D is TRBD1 (6 bases). V lost 3 bases, J lost 3 bases, and 15 bases lay in between. This CDR3 region has 15 residues. The germline CDR1 and CDR2 sequences are MNHEY and SVGAGI. CDR3: CASSYRGWTDYEQYF. The CDR3 nucleotides are TGTGCCAGCAGTTATCGCGGTTGGACAGACTACGAGCAGTACTTC.

This clonotype was seen a handful of times. The V gene is TRBV7-6, the J gene TRBJ2-2; 8 bases match TRBD1. Trimming at V came to 5 bases and at J to 6 bases, leaving 14 bases not matched to a gene. The germline CDR1 and CDR2 sequences are SGHVS and FNYEAQ. The CDR3 is 17 residues long. DNA for the CDR3: TGTGCCAGCAGCCCCCCCCTCCGGACAGGGAGAGCCGGGGAGCTGTTTTTT. This codes for CASSPPLRTGRAGELFF.

On this clonotype itself: A much larger clone lies a single base off, so this may be a read error. The chain recombines TRBV5-1 with TRBJ2-7; tentatively, D is TRBD1 (6 bases). V was cut by 3 bases and J by 3 bases, with 10 bases left in between. CDR1 SGHRS and CDR2 YFSETQ come from the germline V gene. The CDR3 has 13 residues. CDR3 in amino acids: CASSSQDSYEQYF. CDR3 bases: TGCGCCAGCAGCTCCCAGGACAGCTACGAGCAGTACTTC.

The chain carries TRBV7-9 and TRBJ2-1, with 9 positions matching TRBD2. V gave up 4 bases and J gave up 5 bases; unmatched junction bases: 6. Germline V lookup: CDR1 SEHNR, CDR2 FQNEAQ (reference sequence). This CDR3 region has 15 residues. This chain's CDR3 is CASSSGTSRHNEQFF. CDR3 coding DNA: TGTGCCAGCAGCTCCGGGACTAGCAGGCACAATGAGCAGTTCTTC.

This chain's CDR3 is CASSPGAGGAETQYF. The CDR3, as DNA: TGTGCCAGCAGCCCTGGTGCGGGAGGGGCAGAGACCCAGTACTTC. The gene calls are TRBV11-3 and TRBJ2-5, with 9 bases fitting TRBD2. The CDR3 is made up of 15 amino acids. The germline V gene has CDR1 SGHNT and CDR2 YENEEA. J was trimmed by 4 bases and V by 5 bases; bases with no gene match: 8.

The sample holds a few counts of this clonotype. The chain is built from TRBV5-5 and TRBJ1-2; D unclear. Germline V gene sequence: CDR1 SGHKS, CDR2 YYEKEE (reference sequence). V lost 0 bases to trimming and J lost 6 bases, with 6 bases between them. The CDR3 length is 12 residues. For the CDR3, the DNA is TGTGCCAGCAGCTTGGGAGAAGATGGCTACACCTTC. Its translation: CASSLGEDGYTF.

This clonotype was observed a handful of times. The gene calls are TRBV10-3 and TRBJ2-3, with D hard to call. The CDR3 is 18 amino acids. Germline loops: CDR1 ENHRY, CDR2 SYGVKD. The V end lost 2 bases, the J end lost 2 bases, and 20 bases lay between the germline ends. The CDR3 here is CAISEPPTLPAYTDTQYF. CDR3 DNA: TGTGCCATCAGTGAGCCCCCGACTTTGCCCGCCTACACAGATACGCAGTATTTT.

The chain has TRBV5-4 and TRBJ2-2, with a tentative D call TRBD1 (6 bases). The germline V gene encodes CDR1 SGHNT and CDR2 YYREEE (reference sequence). This CDR3 spans 15 amino acids. The germline V and J ends were trimmed by 2 bases and 5 bases, with 13 bases remaining between them. The chain's CDR3 is CASSFARGGTGELFF. Here the CDR3 DNA reads TGTGCCAGCAGCTTCGCCAGGGGTGGGACCGGGGAGCTGTTTTTT.